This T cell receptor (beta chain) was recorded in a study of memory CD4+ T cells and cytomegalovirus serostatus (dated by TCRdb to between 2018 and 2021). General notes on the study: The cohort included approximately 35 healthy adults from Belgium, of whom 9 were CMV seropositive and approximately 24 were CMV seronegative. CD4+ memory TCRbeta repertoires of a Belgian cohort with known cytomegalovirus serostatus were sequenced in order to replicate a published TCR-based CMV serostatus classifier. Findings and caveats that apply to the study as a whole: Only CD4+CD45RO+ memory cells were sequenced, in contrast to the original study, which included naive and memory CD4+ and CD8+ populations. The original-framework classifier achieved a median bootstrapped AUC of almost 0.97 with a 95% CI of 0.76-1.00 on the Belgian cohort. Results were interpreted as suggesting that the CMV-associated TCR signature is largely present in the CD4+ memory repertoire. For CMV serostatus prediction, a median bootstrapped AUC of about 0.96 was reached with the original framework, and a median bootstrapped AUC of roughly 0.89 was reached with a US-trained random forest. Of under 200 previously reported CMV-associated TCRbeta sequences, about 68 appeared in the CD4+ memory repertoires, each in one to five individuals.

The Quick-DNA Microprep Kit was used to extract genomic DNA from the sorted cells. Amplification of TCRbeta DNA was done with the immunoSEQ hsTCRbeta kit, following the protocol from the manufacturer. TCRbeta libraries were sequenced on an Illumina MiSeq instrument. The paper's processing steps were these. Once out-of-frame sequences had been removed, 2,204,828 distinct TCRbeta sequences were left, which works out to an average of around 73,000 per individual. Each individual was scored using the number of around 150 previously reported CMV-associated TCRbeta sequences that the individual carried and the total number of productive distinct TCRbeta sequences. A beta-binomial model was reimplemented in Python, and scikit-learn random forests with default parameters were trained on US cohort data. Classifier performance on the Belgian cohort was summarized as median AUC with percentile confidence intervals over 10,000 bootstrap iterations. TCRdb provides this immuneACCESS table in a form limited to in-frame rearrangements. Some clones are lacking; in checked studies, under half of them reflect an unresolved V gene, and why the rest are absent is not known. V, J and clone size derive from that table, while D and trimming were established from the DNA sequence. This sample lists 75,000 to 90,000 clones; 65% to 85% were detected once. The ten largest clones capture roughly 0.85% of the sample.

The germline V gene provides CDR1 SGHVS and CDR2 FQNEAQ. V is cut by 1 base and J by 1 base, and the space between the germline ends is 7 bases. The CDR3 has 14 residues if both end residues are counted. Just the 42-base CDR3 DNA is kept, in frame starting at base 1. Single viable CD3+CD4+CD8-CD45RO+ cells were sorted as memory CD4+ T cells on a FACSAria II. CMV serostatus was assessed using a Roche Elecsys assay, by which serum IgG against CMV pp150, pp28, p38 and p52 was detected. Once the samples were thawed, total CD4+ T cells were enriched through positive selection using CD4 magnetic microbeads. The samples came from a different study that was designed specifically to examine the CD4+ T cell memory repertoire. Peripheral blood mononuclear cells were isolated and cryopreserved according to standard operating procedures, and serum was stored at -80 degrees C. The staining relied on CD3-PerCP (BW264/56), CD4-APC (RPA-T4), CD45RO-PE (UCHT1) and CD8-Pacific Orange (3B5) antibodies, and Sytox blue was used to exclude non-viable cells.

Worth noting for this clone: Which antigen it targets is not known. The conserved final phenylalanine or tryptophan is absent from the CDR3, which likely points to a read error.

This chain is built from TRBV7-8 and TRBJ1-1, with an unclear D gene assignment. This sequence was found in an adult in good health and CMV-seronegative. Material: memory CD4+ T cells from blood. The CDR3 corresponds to CASSLVRGNTEAFL. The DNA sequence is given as TGTGCCAGCAGCTTAGTTCGGGGGAACACTGAAGCTTTCCTT.